Listed below are T cell receptor beta chains from one sample, sequenced in a study of fetal regulatory T cell absence and autoimmunity. TCRdb's table, derived via immunoSEQ multiplex PCR, lists solely in-frame clones and lacks some. The sample shows more than 90,000 clones, less than 80% of them seen only once. The sample was pancreas tissue. The receptors originated from a male donor with IPEX syndrome. CDR3s include the opening cysteine and the closing phenylalanine or tryptophan. D genes are given only for firm matches. Clone size, where shown, is once, few, many, or a class for clones that have expanded.

CASSLALLAGREQYF	TRBD2	TRBV5-1	.	15
CASSLGIQPANYGYTF	.	TRBV5-1	once	16
CAWSVQGNTEAFF	.	TRBV30	.	13
CASSQVGQGRETDTQYF	TRBD1	TRBV4-1	.	17
CASSQDRNTGELFF	.	TRBV4-3	.	14
CASSVGLAGTYEQYF	TRBD2	TRBV9	once	15
CASSLGGALGLATPYEQYF	TRBD2	TRBV11-2	.	19
CASSRGNSPLHF	.	TRBV27	few	12
CATSRDRYEQYF	.	TRBV15	once	12
CASSAQNPVAHNEKLFF	.	TRBV27	.	17
CASSSTGDYLDYGYTF	.	TRBV27	.	16
CASSHRQGPYGYTF	TRBD1	TRBV9	.	14
CASSFQTGSYEQYF	.	TRBV27	.	14
CAWRAEGSSYEQYF	.	TRBV30	.	14
CASSAAGGRLLETQYF	TRBD2	TRBV9	once	16
CASSLGGRYHQPQHF	.	TRBV7-2	.	15
CASSAGTGYGYTF	TRBD1	TRBV18	.	13
CASSYNMNTEAFF	.	TRBV6-6	.	13
CASSPYWGYQETQYF	.	TRBV5-6	.	15
CASSLSRSTDTQYF	.	TRBV5-1	medium-sized	14
CASSLAFLRGSSYGYTF	.	TRBV5-1	.	17
CASSGPGLAGEQFF	TRBD2	TRBV5-4	.	14
CASSERGGTDTQYF	TRBD2	TRBV9	few	14
CASSLRDRINYGYTF	TRBD1	TRBV7-9	.	15
CASRRGLAGPNTGELFF	TRBD2	TRBV25-1	.	17
CASSTRPAGEQYF	TRBD2	TRBV7-9	.	13
CASSQSGELFF	.	TRBV4-1	few	11
CASSPSPTGTGLAFF	TRBD1	TRBV4-3	.	15
CASSLAFLDRGTQYNEQFF	.	TRBV7-8	.	19
CASSLGQAGELFF	TRBD1	TRBV11-2	.	13
CASRSSYEQYF	.	TRBV6-1	.	11
CASTGGPVADTQYF	.	TRBV27	.	14
CATENRAEGSQETQYF	.	TRBV10-3	.	16
CASSLSTDTQYF	.	TRBV11-1	.	12
CASSLVGEVEETQYF	.	TRBV5-4	.	15
CASKGGMNTEAFF	.	TRBV6-5	.	13
CASSQRYLAGGTNEQFF	TRBD2	TRBV4-2	.	17
CASSYRLAAINEQFF	TRBD2	TRBV6-6	.	15
CASSQVAANTGELFF	.	TRBV4-1	.	15
CASRYKKRGPYNEQFF	.	TRBV12-2	.	16